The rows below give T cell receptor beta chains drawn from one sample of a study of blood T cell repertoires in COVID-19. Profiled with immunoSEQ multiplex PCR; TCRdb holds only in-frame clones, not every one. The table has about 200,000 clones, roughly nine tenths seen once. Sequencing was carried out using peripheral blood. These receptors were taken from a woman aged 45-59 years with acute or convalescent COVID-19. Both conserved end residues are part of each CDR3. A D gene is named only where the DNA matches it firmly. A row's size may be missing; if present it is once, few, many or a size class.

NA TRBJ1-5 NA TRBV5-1 TGCGCCAGCAGTGGGGGGTTGGATCAGCCCCAGCATTTT CASSGGLDQPQHF
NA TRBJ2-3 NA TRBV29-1 TGCAGCGTTGAAAGTTTGGGGCGGGGTGGGGAGTATTTT CSVESLGRGGEYF
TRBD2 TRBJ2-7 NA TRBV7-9 TGTGCCAGCACCTATAGCGGGAGCCCTACCTACGAGCAGTACTTC CASTYSGSPTYEQYF
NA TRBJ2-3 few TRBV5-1 TGCGCCAGCAGCTTGGGAGGCGGGGCCTACACAGATACGCAGTATTTT CASSLGGGAYTDTQYF
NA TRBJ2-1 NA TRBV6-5 TGTGCCAGCAGAACGGGGAATGAGCAGTTCTTC CASRTGNEQFF
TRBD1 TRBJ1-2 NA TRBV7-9 TGTGCCAGCAGCTTAGTGGGACAGGGTCTCAACTATGGCTACACCTTC CASSLVGQGLNYGYTF
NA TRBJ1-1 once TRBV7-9 TGTGCCAGCAGCCCTCCAGGATATGGAACTGAAGCTTTCTTT CASSPPGYGTEAFF
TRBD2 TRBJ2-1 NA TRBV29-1 TGCAGCGTTACTCCCTCTAGCGGGACTGGTGAGCAGTTCTTC CSVTPSSGTGEQFF
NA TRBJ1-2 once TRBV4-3 TGCGCCAGCAGCCCTAGGACAACGGATGAAGGCTACACCTTC CASSPRTTDEGYTF
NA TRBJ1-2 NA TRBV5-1 TGCGCCAGCAGCCCCTTGGGGGCTGGCTACACCTTC CASSPLGAGYTF
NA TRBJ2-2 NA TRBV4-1 TGCGCCAGCAGCCCAGAACGGGGGAGCGCCGGGGAGCTGTTTTTT CASSPERGSAGELFF
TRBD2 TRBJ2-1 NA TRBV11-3 TGTGCCAGCAGCTCCGGGGGTAGCGGGAGGGCGAGGAATGAGCAGTTCTTC CASSSGGSGRARNEQFF
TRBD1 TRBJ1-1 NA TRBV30 TGTGCCTGGAGGGCCCGCCTACAGGGGAGCACTGAAGCTTTCTTT CAWRARLQGSTEAFF
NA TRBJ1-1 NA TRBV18 TGTGCCAGCTCACCACGGCAGGGCCGGAACACTGAAGCTTTCTTT CASSPRQGRNTEAFF
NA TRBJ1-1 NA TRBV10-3 TGTGCCATCAGTGTTGAGGATGAAGGTACTGAAGCTTTCTTT CAISVEDEGTEAFF
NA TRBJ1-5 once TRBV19 TGTGCCAGTAGTAGGAGAAATAGCAATCAGCCCCAGCATTTT CASSRRNSNQPQHF
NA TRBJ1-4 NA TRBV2 TGTGCCAGCAGTGAAGGGACAGATAATGAAAAACTGTTTTTT CASSEGTDNEKLFF
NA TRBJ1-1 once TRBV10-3 TGTGCCATCAGTGATACTTCACAGGGATCGACTGAAGCTTTCTTT CAISDTSQGSTEAFF
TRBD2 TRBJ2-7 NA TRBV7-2 TGTGCCAGCAGCTCTGTTACGGGGGGCTACGAGCAGTACTTC CASSSVTGGYEQYF
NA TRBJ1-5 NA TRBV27 TGTGCCAGCAGCGGAGCCGGAAGCAATCAGCCCCAGCATTTT CASSGAGSNQPQHF
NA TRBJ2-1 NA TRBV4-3 TGCGCCAGCAGCCAAGTCCTTATCGCCAGCTCCTACAATGAGCAGTTCTTC CASSQVLIASSYNEQFF
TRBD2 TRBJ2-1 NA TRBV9 TGTGCCAGCAGCCCACGCCCGGCGAGCGGGAGTTACAATGAGCAGTTCTTC CASSPRPASGSYNEQFF
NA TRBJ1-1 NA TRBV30 TGTGCCTGGAGGGGCCGGGACTTCCGGGGAACTTTCTTT CAWRGRDFRGTFF
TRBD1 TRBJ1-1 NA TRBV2 TGTGCCAGCAGTGGAACAGGGGGGGACACTGAAGCTTTCTTT CASSGTGGDTEAFF
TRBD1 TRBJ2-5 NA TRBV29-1 TGCAGCGCTACACCGGGACAGGGATCTCAGGAGACCCAGTACTTC CSATPGQGSQETQYF
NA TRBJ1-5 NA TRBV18 TGTGCCAGCTCACCAGAACCCTATAGCAATCAGCCCCAGCATTTT CASSPEPYSNQPQHF
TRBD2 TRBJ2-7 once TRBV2 TGTGCCAGCATCGGGGTGGGTAGCGGGAGGCGCGAGCAGTACTTC CASIGVGSGRREQYF
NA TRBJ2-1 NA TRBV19 TGTGCCAGTAGTATGGCGGGATATAATGAGCAGTTCTTC CASSMAGYNEQFF
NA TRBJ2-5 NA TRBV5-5 TGTGCCAGCAGCTTTAGCGGCCAAGAGACCCAGTACTTC CASSFSGQETQYF
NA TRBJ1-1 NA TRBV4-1 TGCGCCAGCAGCCAAGATCCTCGGGAAAACACTGAAGCTTTCTTT CASSQDPRENTEAFF
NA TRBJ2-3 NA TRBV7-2 TGTGCCAGCAGCCGTGACACAAACACAGATACGCAGTATTTT CASSRDTNTDTQYF
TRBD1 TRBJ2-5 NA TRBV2 TGTGCCAGCAGTGAAGAGACAGGGGGTTCGGAGACCCAGTACTTC CASSEETGGSETQYF
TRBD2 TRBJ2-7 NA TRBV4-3 TGCGCCAGCAGCCAAGATTTAAGGACTAGCTTTTACGAGCAGTACTTC CASSQDLRTSFYEQYF
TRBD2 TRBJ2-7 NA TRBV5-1 TGCGCCAGCAGCTATCAGACTAGCGGATCCTACGAGCAGTACTTC CASSYQTSGSYEQYF
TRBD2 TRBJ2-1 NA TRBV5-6 TGTGCCAGCAGCTTGGAGGGAGGGCCCAGGAATGAGCAGTTCTTC CASSLEGGPRNEQFF
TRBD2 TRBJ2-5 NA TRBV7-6 TGTGCCAGCAGCCGACTAGCAAGTGAGACCCAGTACTTC CASSRLASETQYF
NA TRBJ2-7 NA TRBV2 TGTGCCAGCAGAGGAGAGGGTATAATCTACTTC CASRGEGIIYF
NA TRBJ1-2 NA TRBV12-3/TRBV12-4 TGTGCCAGCAGTTTTTCTTTATCGGGAGGCTACACCTTC CASSFSLSGGYTF
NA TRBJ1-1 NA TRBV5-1 TGCGCCAGCAGCCCGGACACGCCCGACACTGAAGCTTTCTTT CASSPDTPDTEAFF
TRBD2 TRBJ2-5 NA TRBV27 TGTGCCAGCAGTTTATCGCCCTGGGGGGGGGAGACCCAGTACTTC CASSLSPWGGETQYF
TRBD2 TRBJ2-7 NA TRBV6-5 TGTGCCAGCAGTTCCCCCGGACTAGCGCCCTACGAGCAGTACTTC CASSSPGLAPYEQYF